The clone carrying this T cell receptor (beta chain) was observed once. These data are taken from a study of blood T cell repertoires in COVID-19. Turning to the study itself: Acute and convalescent COVID-19 samples came from the United States, Italy and Spain.

Clinical histories supplied by participants themselves formed the basis of cohort assignment. The method was immunoSEQ multiplex PCR; TCRdb's version includes in-frame clones alone and lacks a portion of them. This table has around 150,000 clones, 88% appearing once. In germline, CDR1 is MNHEY, CDR2 SVGAGI. After removal of 7 bases from V and 5 bases from J, the junction contained 5 bases not matched to a gene. The CDR3 is 14 residues long. This sequence joins TRBV6-5 and TRBJ2-5; 12 bases are shared with TRBD2. This TCR came from a woman aged 45-59 years who had recovered from COVID-19. The sequenced sample was PBMCs or T cells enriched from blood (not recorded which). The CDR3 sequence: CASILAGGRETQYF. The CDR3 nucleotides are TGTGCCAGCATCCTAGCGGGGGGGCGCGAGACCCAGTACTTC.